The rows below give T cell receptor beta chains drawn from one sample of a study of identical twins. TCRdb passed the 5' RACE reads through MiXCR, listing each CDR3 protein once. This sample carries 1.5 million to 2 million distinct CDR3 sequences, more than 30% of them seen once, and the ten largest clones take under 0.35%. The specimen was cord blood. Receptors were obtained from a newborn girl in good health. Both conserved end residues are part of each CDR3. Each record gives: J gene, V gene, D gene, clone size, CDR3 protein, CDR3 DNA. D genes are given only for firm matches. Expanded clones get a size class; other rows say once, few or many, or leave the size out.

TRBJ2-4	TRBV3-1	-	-	CASSQIRDTLSKNIQYF	TGTGCCAGCAGCCAGATCCGGGACACCCTTTCCAAAAACATTCAGTACTTC
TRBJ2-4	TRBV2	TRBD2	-	CASSVPTSGDLAKNIQYF	TGTGCCAGCAGTGTCCCGACTAGCGGGGACCTAGCCAAAAACATTCAGTACTTC
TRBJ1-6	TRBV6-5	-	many	CASSYAGTPNSPLHF	TGTGCCAGCAGTTACGCCGGGACTCCGAATTCACCCCTCCACTTT
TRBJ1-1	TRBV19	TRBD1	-	CASTSGQGTMNTEAFF	TGTGCCAGTACCTCGGGACAGGGGACCATGAACACTGAAGCTTTCTTT
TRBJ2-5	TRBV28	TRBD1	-	CASSPEQGAGETQYF	TGTGCCAGCAGCCCTGAGCAGGGGGCGGGAGAGACCCAGTACTTC
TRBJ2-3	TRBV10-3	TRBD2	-	CALSQRENTDTQYF	TGTGCCCTCAGCCAGCGGGAAAACACAGATACGCAGTATTTT
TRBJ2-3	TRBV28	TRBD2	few	CASSPRTSGRPNTQYF	TGTGCCAGCAGTCCCCGGACTAGCGGGAGGCCCAATACGCAGTATTTT
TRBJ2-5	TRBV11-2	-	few	CAVRLKETQYF	TGTGCGGTACGACTCAAAGAGACCCAGTACTTC
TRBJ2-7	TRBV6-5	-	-	CASSYTPFYEQYF	TGTGCCAGCAGTTATACCCCGTTTTACGAGCAGTACTTC
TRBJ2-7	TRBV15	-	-	CATKQEYEQYF	TGTGCCACCAAACAGGAATACGAGCAGTACTTC
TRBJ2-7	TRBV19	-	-	CASSIDDSSNEQYF	TGTGCCAGTAGTATAGATGACAGTTCCAATGAGCAGTACTTC
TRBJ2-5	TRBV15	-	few	CATRDSRRQYF	TGTGCCACCAGGGACAGCCGTCGGCAGTACTTC
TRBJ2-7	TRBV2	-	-	CARQSSYNEQYF	TGTGCCAGACAGAGCTCCTACAATGAGCAGTACTTC
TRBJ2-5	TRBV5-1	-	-	CASSLVAGKQETQYF	TGCGCCAGCAGCTTGGTGGCGGGGAAACAAGAGACCCAGTACTTC
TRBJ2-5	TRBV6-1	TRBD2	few	CASSTPGLAGGVKQYF	TGTGCCAGCAGCACCCCGGGACTAGCGGGGGGGGTTAAGCAGTACTTC
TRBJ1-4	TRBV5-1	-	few	CASSPRDGSNEKLFF	TGCGCCAGCAGCCCCAGGGACGGCTCTAATGAAAAACTGTTTTTT
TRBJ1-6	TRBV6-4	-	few	CASQGSPLHF	TGTGCCAGCCAGGGTTCACCCCTCCACTTT
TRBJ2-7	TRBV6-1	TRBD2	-	CASSRGKGREGQYNEQYF	TGTGCCAGCAGCCGAGGAAAAGGGCGGGAGGGCCAGTACAATGAGCAGTACTTC
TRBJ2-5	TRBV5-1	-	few	CASSLGTRAGRETQYF	TGCGCCAGCAGCTTGGGTACCAGGGCGGGGAGAGAGACCCAGTACTTC
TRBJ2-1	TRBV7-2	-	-	CASSLGVFNEQFF	TGTGCCAGCAGCTTAGGTGTCTTCAATGAGCAGTTCTTC